This T cell receptor (beta chain) was obtained from a study of cytomegalovirus exposure and HLA in healthy donors. Primers included in the PCR were 60 Vbeta and 13 Jbeta primers. Repertoires were generated with immunoSEQ multiplex PCR, while TCRdb's copy carries only in-frame clones and drops some. The sample lists some 110,000 clones; 70% to 80% were seen once. Notes on this clone: Its antigen is currently unknown.

Germline values: CDR1 SGHAT, CDR2 FQDESV (reference sequence). Trimming took 4 bases from V and 0 from J, leaving 13 bases between them. The length of the CDR3 is 17 residues. Study conclusions and caveats: Solely CMV serostatus was available to characterize immune exposure. Presence/absence analyses treated sequencing depth as roughly uniform across donors. TCR beta sequences reportedly predicted most subjects' HLA-A and HLA-B alleles accurately. Follow-up analysis found HLA locus-dependent TCR association rates, highest for DRB1 and lowest for HLA-C.

This clonotype originated in a woman between 50 and 59 years old in good health and CMV-seropositive. The sample consisted of PBMCs. The chain recombines TRBV11-1 with TRBJ2-6, with a tentative D call TRBD1 (5 bases). The CDR3 loop is CASSSPTGASGANVLTF. CDR3 DNA: TGTGCCAGCAGCTCGCCAACAGGAGCCTCTGGGGCCAACGTCCTGACTTTC.